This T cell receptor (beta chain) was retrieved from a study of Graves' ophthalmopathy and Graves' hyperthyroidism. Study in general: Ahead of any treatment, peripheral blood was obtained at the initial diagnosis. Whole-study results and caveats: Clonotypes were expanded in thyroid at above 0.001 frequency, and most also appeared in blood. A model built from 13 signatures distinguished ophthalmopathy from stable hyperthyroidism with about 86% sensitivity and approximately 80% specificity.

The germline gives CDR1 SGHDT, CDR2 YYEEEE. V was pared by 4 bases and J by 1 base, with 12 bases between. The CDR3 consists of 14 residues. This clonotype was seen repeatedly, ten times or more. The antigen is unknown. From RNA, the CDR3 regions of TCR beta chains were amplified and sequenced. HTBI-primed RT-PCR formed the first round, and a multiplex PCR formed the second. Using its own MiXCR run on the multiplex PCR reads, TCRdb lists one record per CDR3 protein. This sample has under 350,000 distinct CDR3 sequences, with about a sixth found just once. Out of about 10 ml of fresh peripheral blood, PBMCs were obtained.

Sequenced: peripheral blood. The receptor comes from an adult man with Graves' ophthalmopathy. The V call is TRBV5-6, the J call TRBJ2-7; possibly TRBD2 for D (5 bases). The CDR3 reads CASSPPGVSYEQYF. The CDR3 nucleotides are TGTGCCAGCAGCCCGCCCGGGGTGTCCTACGAGCAGTACTTC.